This is a list of T cell receptor beta chains from one sample in a study of blood T cell repertoires in COVID-19. The assay was immunoSEQ multiplex PCR, and TCRdb's table has in-frame clones only and misses some. Of about 310,000 clones in the sample, 70% to 90% are singletons; the top ten hold over 9%. Sequencing was performed on PBMCs or T cells enriched from blood (not recorded which). The receptors originated from a middle-aged woman who had recovered from COVID-19. Both conserved end residues are part of each CDR3. D genes are given only for firm matches. Only some rows state a clone size, as once, few, many or a class for expanded clones.

D,J,size,V,CDR3,DNA
NA,TRBJ2-5,NA,TRBV10-3,CAISVAGTQETQYF,TGTGCCATCAGTGTGGCGGGAACCCAAGAGACCCAGTACTTC
NA,TRBJ1-1,NA,TRBV9,CASSAEGYWREATEAFF,TGTGCCAGCAGCGCAGAGGGGTACTGGAGGGAGGCCACTGAAGCTTTCTTT
TRBD1,TRBJ1-5,NA,TRBV5-1,CASSYGQEGQPQHF,TGCGCCAGCAGCTATGGACAGGAGGGCCAGCCCCAGCATTTT
NA,TRBJ2-1,NA,TRBV7-9,CASSLSPGYSYNEQFF,TGTGCCAGCAGCTTATCTCCAGGGTACTCCTACAATGAGCAGTTCTTC
NA,TRBJ1-4,NA,TRBV15,CATSSFYGGINEKLFF,TGTGCCACCAGCAGCTTTTACGGAGGGATTAATGAAAAACTGTTTTTT
TRBD1,TRBJ1-4,NA,TRBV9,CASSAEGQGWEKLFF,TGTGCCAGCAGCGCGGAGGGACAGGGATGGGAAAAACTGTTTTTT
NA,TRBJ1-2,NA,TRBV5-4,CASNQKIGGAHGYTF,TGTGCCAGCAACCAAAAGATCGGGGGGGCGCATGGCTACACCTTC
TRBD1,TRBJ2-5,NA,TRBV11-3,CASSSDRGRETQYF,TGTGCCAGCAGCAGCGACAGGGGGCGCGAGACCCAGTACTTC
TRBD1,TRBJ1-4,NA,TRBV30,CAWSWDRGLGNEKLFF,TGTGCCTGGAGCTGGGACAGGGGGCTCGGTAATGAAAAACTGTTTTTT
NA,TRBJ2-1,few,TRBV4-3,CASSQGGEAWDEQFF,TGCGCCAGCAGCCAAGGAGGGGAGGCTTGGGATGAGCAGTTCTTC
NA,TRBJ1-6,NA,TRBV15,CATSRTGYNSPLHF,TGTGCCACCAGCAGAACAGGGTATAATTCACCCCTCCACTTT
TRBD2,TRBJ2-3,NA,TRBV28,CASSSSSGRAGDTQYF,TGTGCCAGCAGTTCCTCTAGCGGGAGGGCCGGTGATACGCAGTATTTT
NA,TRBJ1-5,NA,TRBV7-6,CASSSGGGNQPQHF,TGTGCCAGCAGCTCGGGGGGGGGCAATCAGCCCCAGCATTTT
NA,TRBJ1-2,NA,TRBV6-6,CASSPEFNYGYTF,TGTGCCAGCAGCCCGGAGTTTAACTATGGCTACACCTTC
NA,TRBJ1-1,NA,TRBV20-1,CSASAIEAFF,TGCAGTGCTAGTGCCATTGAAGCTTTCTTT
TRBD2,TRBJ2-3,once,TRBV5-1,CASSFINSPGGDTQYF,TGCGCCAGCAGCTTTATAAACTCACCGGGGGGAGATACGCAGTATTTT
TRBD1,TRBJ2-7,NA,TRBV27,CASSFRQGSSYEQYF,TGTGCCAGCAGTTTCAGACAGGGGAGCTCCTACGAGCAGTACTTC
NA,TRBJ2-3,NA,TRBV27,CASSLAGINTDTQYF,TGTGCCAGCAGTTTAGCGGGAATTAACACAGATACGCAGTATTTT
TRBD1,TRBJ2-1,NA,TRBV7-2,CASSFSKFGTGYNEQFF,TGTGCCAGCAGCTTTTCGAAATTCGGGACAGGCTACAATGAGCAGTTCTTC
TRBD1,TRBJ2-7,once,TRBV4-1,CASSPQGQGRPKEQYF,TGCGCCAGCAGCCCGCAGGGACAGGGGCGACCCAAGGAGCAGTACTTC
TRBD2,TRBJ2-7,NA,TRBV29-1,CSAGGVARHEQYF,TGCAGCGCTGGGGGGGTGGCCCGCCACGAGCAGTACTTC
NA,TRBJ2-3,NA,TRBV11-3,CASSLDRPGSGTDTQYF,TGTGCCAGCAGCTTAGATCGGCCCGGTAGCGGAACAGATACGCAGTATTTT
NA,TRBJ2-7,NA,TRBV7-6,CASSLGLGSYEQYF,TGTGCCAGCAGCTTAGGACTAGGCTCCTACGAGCAGTACTTC
NA,TRBJ2-4,NA,TRBV10-3,CAISPHELGSAKNIQYF,TGTGCCATCAGTCCCCACGAGCTGGGCTCAGCCAAAAACATTCAGTACTTC
TRBD2,TRBJ2-7,NA,TRBV7-2,CASSLEGGRRRNEQYF,TGTGCCAGCAGCTTAGAGGGCGGGAGAAGGAGAAACGAGCAGTACTTC
NA,TRBJ2-3,NA,TRBV7-9,CASSNGITDTQYF,TGTGCCAGCAGCAACGGTATCACAGATACGCAGTATTTT
NA,TRBJ2-7,NA,TRBV5-4,CASSGSNYEQYF,TGTGCCAGCAGCGGGAGCAACTACGAGCAGTACTTC
NA,TRBJ1-1,NA,TRBV29-1,CSVLGHANTEAFF,TGCAGCGTGCTGGGACACGCGAACACTGAAGCTTTCTTT
TRBD1,TRBJ2-7,NA,TRBV7-2,CASSLGQESYEQYF,TGTGCCAGCAGCTTGGGACAGGAATCCTACGAGCAGTACTTC
TRBD2,TRBJ2-7,NA,TRBV20-1,CSASLAGGSRAYEQYF,TGCAGTGCTAGTCTAGCGGGAGGGTCCAGGGCCTACGAGCAGTACTTC
NA,TRBJ2-3,NA,TRBV5-1,CASSARGGDSDTQYF,TGCGCCAGCTCGGCGAGGGGGGGCGATTCGGATACGCAGTATTTT
TRBD1,TRBJ2-7,NA,TRBV6-5,CASTRRDRGLYEQYF,TGTGCCAGCACCCGCCGGGACAGGGGGCTCTACGAGCAGTACTTC